This TCR beta chain was recorded in a study of OX40 agonist ivuxolimab in advanced cancers. Study information: Ivuxolimab, an agonist antibody against OX40 (CD134), was given to patients.

Germline V gives CDR1 MDHEN, CDR2 SYDVKM. The CDR3 totals 15 residues. V was clipped by 7 bases and J by 8 bases, with 20 bases between them. The table came from immunoSEQ multiplex PCR; TCRdb's copy has only in-frame clones and leaves some out. The data contain fewer than 140,000 clones, 90% of them singletons. Whole-study results and caveats: Clones of CD4+ and CD8+ blood T cells grew by week 6 at doses of 0.1 to 3.0 mg/kg. On average, a greater number of expanded clones characterised CD8+ T cells relative to CD4+.

On this clone: What it binds is unknown.

The chain uses TRBV28 and TRBJ1-4; D is undetermined. This TCR derives from an adult with an advanced solid tumor such as melanoma, head and neck, liver or kidney cancer. The material was CD4+ or CD8+ T cells sorted from blood, obtained in a trial of the OX40 agonist ivuxolimab. This CDR3 is CASTTPRTSAEKLFF. The CDR3 DNA reads TGTGCCAGCACTACCCCCAGGACGAGCGCCGAAAAACTGTTTTTT. Variable domain in full (rest from reference TRBV28 and TRBJ1-4): DVKVTQSSRYLVKRTGEKVFLECVQDMDHENMFWYRQDPGLGLRLIYFSYDVKMKEKGDIPEGYSVSREKKERFSLILESASTNQTSMYLCASTTPRTSAEKLFFGSGTQLSVL.